The 15 T cell receptor beta chains given below trace back to one sample, sequenced in a study of T cell repertoires in cytomegalovirus infection (dated by TCRdb to about 2019). TCRdb records Illumina HiSeq 1500 as the sequencer. Clones were called with MiXCR by TCRdb after fastp trimmed the public reads at Q25, and only in-frame beta chains were retained. Entries are consolidated by CDR3 protein sequence, retaining the most common genes and DNA. The sample yields about 360,000 distinct CDR3 sequences; 15% to 20% were counted once. Less than 9.5% of the sample comes from the top ten. Sequencing used PBMCs. The receptors derive from a human donor in good health (CMV status not recorded). Some clones in this sample may be carry-over from other donors' samples.

This clonotype was recorded a few times. The rearrangement uses TRBV2 and TRBJ1-2; D gene ambiguous. CDR1 and CDR2 (germline): SNHLY, FYNNEI. V lost 7 bases to trimming and J lost 1 base, with 7 bases between them. There are 12 residues in the CDR3. CDR3 residues: CASKAINYGYTF. The CDR3 DNA follows: TGTGCCAGCAAGGCCATTAACTATGGCTACACCTTC.

The rearrangement uses TRBV6-2 or TRBV6-3 and TRBJ1-6, with D possibly being TRBD1 (6 bases). Germline values: CDR1 MNHEY, CDR2 SVGEGT. The CDR3 covers 14 residues. Between the trimmed V and J ends, which lost 6 bases and 14 bases, there was a span of 20 bases. Written as DNA, the CDR3 is TGTGCCAGCAGCACAGCCGCGGGACATTCGGCCCTCCACTTT. Translating it yields CASSTAAGHSALHF.

This clonotype has a count of ten or more. At one boundary the junction diverges from the germline segment, which might be a read error. The chain carries TRBV4-3 and TRBJ2-1; D tentatively reads TRBD1 or TRBD2 (5 bases each). Germline V gene data show CDR1 as LGHNA and CDR2 as YSLEER. The CDR3 extends over 16 amino acids. The CDR3 nucleotides are TGCGCCAGCACCCAAACGAGGGGAGATTCCTACAATGAGCAGTTCTTC. Translating it yields CASTQTRGDSYNEQFF.

The sample holds a few counts of this clonotype. The J gene is TRBJ1-6, the V gene TRBV5-4; 9 nucleotides align to TRBD1. Looked up from germline, CDR1 is SGHNT and CDR2 is YYREEE (reference sequence). The CDR3 spans 15 residues. Germline trimming cut 4 bases from V and 9 bases from J; bases unmatched to any gene: 8. The CDR3 bases are TGTGCCAGCAGCCCCCCGGGACAGGGAAGTTCACCCCTCCACTTT. Its translation is CASSPPGQGSSPLHF.

This clonotype was seen ten or more times. This chain joins TRBV7-2 and TRBJ2-6; unclear D gene. This CDR3 comprises 16 residues. The V end was cut by 3 bases, the J end by 2 bases, with 11 bases between. Germline loops: CDR1 SGHTA, CDR2 FQGNSA. The chain's CDR3 is CASSFSGAPGANVLTF. The CDR3 DNA reads TGTGCCAGCAGCTTTTCAGGTGCGCCTGGGGCCAACGTCCTGACTTTC.

This clonotype has a count of ten or more. This chain uses TRBV7-9 with TRBJ1-4; 9 positions match TRBD1. The V and J ends lost 4 bases and 7 bases, in that order; junction bases with no gene match: 4. In germline, CDR1 is SEHNR, CDR2 FQNEAQ (reference sequence). CDR3 length: 14 amino acids. CDR3 sequence reads: CASSSGTGTEKLFF. The CDR3 region has the DNA TGTGCCAGCAGCTCCGGGACAGGGACTGAAAAACTGTTTTTT.

The chain is built from TRBV6-8 and TRBJ2-5; D is unclear. This CDR3 contains 14 residues. With 6 bases removed from V and 5 bases from J, the gap between germline ends came to 16 bases. The germline V gene encodes CDR1 MNHGY and CDR2 SAAAGT. The CDR3 DNA is TGTGCCAGCAGAATGGACGGTGTGGTGGAGACCCAGTACTTC. Residues: CASRMDGVVETQYF.

This clonotype was observed at least ten times. This chain connects TRBV12-3 or TRBV12-4 to TRBJ1-2; 12 bases are a match to TRBD1. After removal of 4 bases from V and 3 bases from J, the junction contained 9 bases not matched to a gene. This CDR3 contains 17 residues. DNA of the CDR3: TGTGCCAGCAGTTACCGGGACAGGGGGCGATCCCACTATGGCTACACCTTC. As protein: CASSYRDRGRSHYGYTF.

This clonotype was picked up many times. The V and J genes are TRBV7-2 and TRBJ1-4; D may be TRBD1 (5 bases). V gave up 6 bases and J gave up 8 bases, with 13 bases separating them. CDR3 size: 13 residues. CDR1 and CDR2 (germline): SGHTA, FQGNSA. CDR3 protein: CASSTGWGEKLFF. For the CDR3, the DNA is TGTGCCAGCAGTACAGGCTGGGGGGAAAAACTGTTTTTT.

This clonotype was seen at least ten times. The chain carries TRBV7-9 and TRBJ1-2; TRBD1 might be the D (6 bases). The CDR3 length is 15 residues. In germline, CDR1 is SEHNR, CDR2 FQNEAQ (reference sequence). Trimming shortened V by 3 bases and J by 7 bases, and 18 bases separated the two germline ends. This CDR3 reads CASSFPLTGSLGYTF. As DNA, the CDR3 is TGTGCCAGCAGCTTCCCTCTCACAGGGTCCCTTGGCTACACCTTC.

The rearrangement joins TRBV11-2 to TRBJ1-4; TRBD1 aligns across 9 bases. V lost 5 bases and J lost 8; bases outside the gene matches: 9. The length of the CDR3 is 15 residues. Germline CDR1 and CDR2: SGHAT and FQNNGV. The CDR3 DNA reads TGTGCCAGCAGCACACACAGGGGGCGAGAGGAAAAACTGTTTTTT. Its translation: CASSTHRGREEKLFF.

The chain combines TRBV20-1 with TRBJ1-2; D remains ambiguous. Germline V CDR1 and CDR2: DFQATT, SNEGSKA (reference sequence). The CDR3 has 13 amino acids. Trimming left V 0 bases short and J 4 bases short, with 9 bases between. In nucleotides, the CDR3 is TGCAGTGCTAGAGATCCCAGGACCTATGGCTACACCTTC. Amino acids: CSARDPRTYGYTF.

This clonotype showed up many times. J is TRBJ2-3 and V is TRBV20-1, with D perhaps matching TRBD1 or TRBD2 (7 bases each). The V end was cut by 5 bases, the J end by 2 bases, with 14 bases between. The length of the CDR3 is 14 residues. Germline V gene sequence: CDR1 DFQATT, CDR2 SNEGSKA (reference sequence). This CDR3 reads CSAPGGGNTDTQYF. The CDR3 nucleotides are TGCAGTGCTCCAGGGGGGGGTAACACAGATACGCAGTATTTT.

This clonotype was recorded many times. The CDR3 reads CASSSFLDRANTGELFF. DNA of the CDR3: TGTGCCAGCAGCAGCTTCCTCGACAGGGCGAACACCGGGGAGCTGTTTTTT. This rearrangement joins TRBV7-2 to TRBJ2-2; 7 bases match TRBD1. Trimming removed 5 bases from V and 0 bases from J; junction bases left unmatched: 9. Germline V gene lookup returns CDR1 SGHTA and CDR2 FQGNSA. The CDR3 is 17 residues long.

V is TRBV4-3 and J is TRBJ2-5; 9 bases fit TRBD1. Looked up from germline, CDR1 is LGHNA and CDR2 is YSLEER. CDR3 length equals 15 residues. V gave up 3 bases and J gave up 4 bases; unmatched junction bases: 6. CDR3 residues: CASSQGQGIGETQYF. The CDR3 region has the DNA TGCGCCAGCAGCCAGGGACAGGGAATAGGAGAGACCCAGTACTTC.